The subject of this entry is one T cell receptor beta chain. Its target is not known. This CDR3 is built from 14 residues. Trimming stripped 5 bases from V and 4 bases from J, with 14 bases between. The germline CDR1 and CDR2 sequences are MDHEN and SYDVKM. This specimen belongs to a study of T cell responses to AZD1222 COVID-19 vaccine. Study-wide results and limits: After two AZD1222 doses, spike-specific TCR breadth and depth rose versus day 0. Vaccine-associated CD4 TCRs ranged over spike, dominating at 160-218 and 743-854.

The data were produced by immunoSEQ multiplex PCR, yet TCRdb's version contains in-frame clones alone and is incomplete. The table records about 150,000 clones, approximately 92% of them present only once. Analysis merged second doses at about 4 or about 12 weeks. The TCR comes from an adult who received the AZD1222 COVID-19 vaccine. This chain links TRBV28 with TRBJ1-1; D might be TRBD1 (5 bases). Specimen: peripheral blood, collected 28 days after the second AZD1222 dose. Written as DNA, the CDR3 is TGTGCCAGCAGTCCTGACAGCCACCCCACTGAAGCTTTCTTT. It yields the protein CASSPDSHPTEAFF.